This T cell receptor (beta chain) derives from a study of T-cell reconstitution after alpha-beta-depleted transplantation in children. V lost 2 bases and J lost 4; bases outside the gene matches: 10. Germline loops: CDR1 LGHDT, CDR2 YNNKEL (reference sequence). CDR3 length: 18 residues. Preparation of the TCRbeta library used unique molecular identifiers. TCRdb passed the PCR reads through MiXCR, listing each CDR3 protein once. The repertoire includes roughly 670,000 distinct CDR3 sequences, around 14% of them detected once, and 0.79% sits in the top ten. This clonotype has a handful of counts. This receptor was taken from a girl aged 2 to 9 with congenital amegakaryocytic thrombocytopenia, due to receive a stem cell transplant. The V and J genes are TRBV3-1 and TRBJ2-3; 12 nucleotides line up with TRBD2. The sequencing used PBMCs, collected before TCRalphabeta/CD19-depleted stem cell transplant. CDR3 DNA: TGTGCCAGCAGCCAATCTCGAGGACTAGCGGGAACCGCAGATACGCAGTATTTT. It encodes CASSQSRGLAGTADTQYF.